The 4 T cell receptor beta chains below come from one sample, sequenced in a study of blood T cell repertoires in COVID-19. Sequenced by immunoSEQ multiplex PCR; TCRdb stores in-frame clones only, minus some. The table shows around 210,000 clones, with about 89% occurring only once. Sequencing used PBMCs or T cells enriched from blood (not recorded which). These receptors were collected from a woman aged 18-35 years who had recovered from COVID-19.

This chain links TRBV6-5 with TRBJ1-4; tentatively, D is TRBD1 (6 bases). The CDR3 is made up of 15 amino acids. Per germline, CDR1 MNHEY and CDR2 SVGAGI. Trimming took 2 bases from V and 3 from J, leaving 10 bases between them. CDR3 amino acids: CASSYTTGPNEKLFF. The DNA of the CDR3 is TGTGCCAGCAGTTACACTACAGGGCCTAATGAAAAACTGTTTTTT.

The CDR3 sequence: CASSDRDMNTEAFF. CDR3 bases: TGTGCCAGCAGTGACAGGGATATGAACACTGAAGCTTTCTTT. The chain links TRBV2 to TRBJ1-1; tentative D call: TRBD1 (5 bases). CDR1 and CDR2 from the germline V gene are SNHLY and FYNNEI. V lost 3 bases and J lost 0, with 8 bases in between. The CDR3 covers 14 residues.

The chain is built from TRBV15 and TRBJ1-6; tentative D call: TRBD1 (5 bases). V lost 2 bases to trimming and J lost 0 bases, with 11 bases between them. The CDR3 spans 17 residues. Germline V gene sequence: CDR1 LNHNV, CDR2 YYDKDF (reference sequence). CDR3: CATSRRGLSSYNSPLHF. As DNA, the CDR3 is TGTGCCACCAGCAGAAGGGGCCTAAGCTCCTATAATTCACCCCTCCACTTT.

The chain recombines TRBV10-2 with TRBJ2-6; a weak D match, TRBD1 (6 bases). Germline loops: CDR1 WSHSY, CDR2 SAAADI. The V end was cut by 5 bases, the J end by 14 bases, with 16 bases between. The CDR3 sequence is 13 residues long. This CDR3 reads CASSSSGTYILTF. For the CDR3, the DNA is TGCGCCAGCAGTTCCTCCGGGACATATATCCTGACTTTC.